This TCR beta chain came from a study of blood T cell repertoires in COVID-19. Trimming pared 6 bases from V and 2 bases from J, leaving 10 bases between. The CDR3 has 14 amino acids. The V gene's germline CDR1 is MNHEY and CDR2 SVGAGI. Measured with immunoSEQ multiplex PCR; TCRdb has only the in-frame clones, and not every one. The repertoire consists of fewer than 300,000 clones, with more than 75% occurring once and the leading ten covering 2.3%. The chain couples TRBV6-5 to TRBJ2-2; possible D gene TRBD1, 5 bases. The clonotype originates from a woman aged 40 to 49 with acute COVID-19. The sequenced sample was PBMCs or T cells enriched from blood (not recorded which). The CDR3 sequence: CASRTTGNTGELFF. CDR3 in DNA: TGTGCCAGCAGGACAACAGGAAACACCGGGGAGCTGTTTTTT.